The entry that follows covers one TCR beta chain sequence. The sample belongs to a study of blood T cell repertoires in COVID-19. Study context: The United States, Italy and Spain were the sources of the acute and convalescent COVID-19 samples. Nucleic acid was either cDNA or gDNA, and it came from T cells, B-cell-depleted T cells, or PBMCs.

Germline values: CDR1 SGDLS, CDR2 YYNGEE. The germline V and J ends were trimmed by 4 bases and 4 bases, with 17 bases remaining between them. The CDR3 totals 16 residues. How the authors handled the data: For nucleated cells, counts were estimated from reference gene primer amplification. The method was immunoSEQ multiplex PCR; TCRdb's version includes in-frame clones alone and lacks a portion of them. The V and J calls and clone size come from that table; D and trimming were worked out from the DNA. The sample lists 71,000 or so clones, about nine tenths occurring once. The sequenced material came from peripheral blood. The sequence was collected from a woman between 18 and 30 years old with acute or convalescent COVID-19. The V call is TRBV9, the J call TRBJ2-2; no definite D call. The CDR3: CASSPITPLPTGELFF. The CDR3 region has the DNA TGTGCCAGCAGCCCGATCACTCCACTTCCCACCGGGGAGCTGTTTTTT.